This section outlines one T cell receptor (beta chain) sequence together with its context. The data were taken from a study of blood T cell repertoires in COVID-19. Looking at the study overall: Two consecutive negative NP/OP PCR tests, clearance, or resolved symptoms defined Cohort 3 recovery. Sites in the United States, Italy and Spain provided acute and convalescent COVID-19 samples. Sources were T cells, B-cell-depleted T cells, or PBMCs; the material itself was cDNA or gDNA.

Trimming cost V 4 bases and J 4 bases; bases outside gene matches: 3. The CDR3 is made up of 15 amino acids. Germline assignment: CDR1 LNHDA and CDR2 SQIVND (reference sequence). Method: immunoSEQ multiplex PCR; TCRdb's copy keeps in-frame clones and lacks some. The repertoire holds more than 200,000 clones, with about nine tenths as singletons. Cohort allocation depended upon clinical history that participants reported. This sequence joins TRBV19 and TRBJ2-1, with 11 bases lining up with TRBD2. The receptor comes from a young man in a cohort exposed to, infected with or recovered from COVID-19 (not recorded which). Sequenced input: PBMCs or T cells enriched from blood (not recorded which). The CDR3 DNA reads TGTGCCAGTAGTAGAGGGACTAGCGGATACAATGAGCAGTTCTTC. It specifies CASSRGTSGYNEQFF.